What follows describes a single T cell receptor beta chain. Its antigen is still unknown. The read stops 3 residues short of the end of the CDR3; the missing end is completed from the germline J gene. The data were obtained in a study of T cells in women clearing cervical HPV infection. Across the study: Blood came at first lesion visit for cases, post-clearance for controls. For cases, blood was sampled a median around 150 days after lesion detection, interquartile range about 90 to 200 days.

Data came from immunoSEQ multiplex PCR; TCRdb stores just in-frame clones and leaves some out. This sample's table has about 22,000 clones. General study results and limits: CIN3+ cases had significantly higher TCR repertoire richness than controls, but evenness did not differ. Cases carried less TRBV6-7 than controls: about 0.1% versus 0.15%.

Per germline, CDR1 LNHDA and CDR2 SQIVND (reference sequence). CDR3 length equals 14 residues. The chain employs TRBV19 and TRBJ1-2; 12 bases are shared with TRBD1. Sequenced sample: blood buffy coat. This TCR came from a woman aged 18-70 years with a cervical HPV16 infection that either progressed to CIN3+ or cleared (not recorded which). The part of the CDR3 DNA that was read is TGTGCCAGTAGTAGCGGGACAGGGGGCGTAGAC. The encoded protein is CASSSGTGGVD. The full CDR3 protein is CASSSGTGGVDYTF.